These 15 T cell receptor beta chains were all obtained from the same sample, sequenced in a study of cytomegalovirus exposure and HLA in healthy donors. The method was immunoSEQ multiplex PCR; TCRdb's version includes in-frame clones alone and lacks a portion of them. The sample holds around 230,000 clones, around 87% seen once. Source material: PBMCs. Source of these receptors: a woman in her twenties or thirties in good health and CMV-seropositive.

CDR3 sequence reads: CASSPHDRGNYGYTF. CDR3 DNA: TGCGCCAGCAGCCCTCACGACAGGGGGAACTATGGCTACACCTTC. This chain connects TRBV4-1 to TRBJ1-2; 9 bases line up with TRBD1. J lost 2 bases, V lost 4 bases, and 5 bases had no gene match. Germline lookup yields CDR1 MGHRA and CDR2 YSYEKL. This CDR3 contains 15 residues.

The rearrangement uses TRBV28 and TRBJ2-7; possible D gene TRBD1, 5 bases. The germline V gene has CDR1 MDHEN and CDR2 SYDVKM. V gave up 2 bases and J gave up 3 bases, with 8 bases separating them. The CDR3 has 13 amino acids. The CDR3 is CASSLKGYYEQYF. For the CDR3, the DNA is TGTGCCAGCAGTTTAAAGGGGTACTACGAGCAGTACTTC.

The rearrangement links TRBV27 to TRBJ1-4; D is perhaps TRBD1 (6 bases). Germline V lookup: CDR1 MNHEY, CDR2 SMNVEV (reference sequence). CDR3 length: 18 residues. The V and J ends lost 5 bases and 6 bases respectively, with 25 bases between them. Here the CDR3 reads CASSQIPPSGANHEKLFF. CDR3 bases: TGTGCCAGCAGTCAAATACCCCCTTCAGGGGCAAATCATGAAAAACTGTTTTTT.

The V gene is TRBV6-1, the J gene TRBJ1-2, with no clear D. V shed 2 bases and J shed 4 bases, with 11 bases lying between them. The CDR3 runs to 14 residues. Germline values: CDR1 MNHNS, CDR2 SASEGT. CDR3 sequence: CASSERRESYGYTF. In DNA form, the CDR3 reads TGTGCCAGCAGTGAAAGACGGGAGTCCTATGGCTACACCTTC.

The chain recombines TRBV5-5 with TRBJ2-1, with D tentatively TRBD2 (6 bases). The V gene's germline CDR1 is SGHKS and CDR2 YYEKEE (reference sequence). The CDR3 is 15 amino acids. The V gene lost 4 bases and the J gene lost 7 bases, with 18 bases spanning the gap. CDR3 loop: CASSTLGAAGNEQFF. CDR3 DNA sequence: TGTGCCAGCAGCACTTTAGGGGCGGCGGGGAATGAGCAGTTCTTC.

The V call is TRBV7-3, the J call TRBJ2-3; D may be TRBD1 (6 bases). CDR3 size: 16 residues. Germline loops: CDR1 SGHTA, CDR2 FQGTGA. Trimming removed 1 base from V and 5 bases from J, with 16 bases in between. CDR3: CASSLIGSGAGDTQYF. The CDR3 region has the DNA TGTGCCAGCAGCTTAATTGGGTCAGGGGCTGGAGATACGCAGTATTTT.

The chain couples TRBV2 to TRBJ1-1; no reliable D call. There are 13 residues in the CDR3. The germline CDR1 and CDR2 sequences are SNHLY and FYNNEI. The germline V and J ends were trimmed by 7 bases and 3 bases, with 12 bases remaining between them. The CDR3 DNA sequence: TGTGCCAGCAATCACTTAGCGGACACTGAAGCTTTCTTT. Its translation: CASNHLADTEAFF.

The chain employs TRBV16 and TRBJ2-7, with 11 bases identical to TRBD2. The CDR3 is 14 residues long. Losses at the gene ends were 4 bases for V and 8 bases for J; bases not matched to a gene: 7. Germline V gene lookup returns CDR1 KGHSY and CDR2 FQNENV. As DNA, the CDR3 is TGTGCCAGCAGCCGTCAACTAGCGGGAGTACAGCAGTACTTC. Amino acids: CASSRQLAGVQQYF. Supplemented by reference TRBV16 and TRBJ2-7, the full variable domain reads GEEVAQTPKHLVRGEGQKAKLYCAPIKGHSYVFWYQQVLKNEFKFLISFQNENVFDETGMPKERFSAKCLPNSPCSLEIQATKLEDSAVYFCASSRQLAGVQQYFGPGTRLTVT.

The gene calls are TRBV5-1 and TRBJ1-4; D possibly corresponds to TRBD1 (6 bases). The V gene lost 1 base and the J gene lost 8 bases, with 12 bases spanning the gap. Looked up from germline, CDR1 is SGHRS and CDR2 is YFSETQ. CDR3 length: 14 residues. CDR3 in DNA: TGCGCCAGCAGCTTGTCAGGGGCATGGGAAAAACTGTTTTTT. Translated: CASSLSGAWEKLFF. Filled out from reference TRBV5-1 and TRBJ1-4, the complete variable domain reads KAGVTQTPRYLIKTRGQQVTLSCSPISGHRSVSWYQQTPGQGLQFLFEYFSETQRNKGNFPGRFSGRQFSNSRSEMNVSTLELGDSALYLCASSLSGAWEKLFFGSGTQLSVL.

V usage is TRBV5-4 and J usage is TRBJ1-2; 7 nucleotides line up with TRBD1. This CDR3 is built from 13 residues. V was pared by 4 bases and J by 6 bases, with 6 bases of the junction left unmatched. CDR1 is SGHNT, CDR2 YYREEE, per germline (reference sequence). CDR3: CASSLDRDDGYTF. In DNA, the CDR3 is TGTGCCAGCAGCCTTGACAGGGATGATGGCTACACCTTC.

V and J are TRBV2 and TRBJ2-3; D perhaps matches TRBD1 (5 bases). This CDR3 contains 13 residues. Germline values: CDR1 SNHLY, CDR2 FYNNEI. Trimming cost V 4 bases and J 4 bases, with 9 bases left between them. The CDR3 nucleotides read TGTGCCAGCAGTGCTCAAGGGGCAGATACGCAGTATTTT. Translated: CASSAQGADTQYF.

V and J are TRBV5-6 and TRBJ2-2, with 7 bases lining up with TRBD2. The CDR3 is made up of 16 amino acids. CDR1 is SGHDT and CDR2 is YYEEEE in the germline V gene. After removal of 4 bases from V and 2 bases from J, the junction contained 8 bases not matched to a gene. CDR3 sequence: CASSPRRELNTGELFF. As DNA, the CDR3 is TGTGCCAGCAGCCCTCGGCGGGAGTTAAACACCGGGGAGCTGTTTTTT. The variable domain in full, with the rest retrieved from reference TRBV5-6 and TRBJ2-2, is DAGVTQSPTHLIKTRGQQVTLRCSPKSGHDTVSWYQQALGQGPQFIFQYYEEEERQRGNFPDRFSGHQFPNYSSELNVNALLLGDSALYLCASSPRRELNTGELFFGEGSRLTVL.

The genes are TRBV25-1 and TRBJ2-1; 12 bases agree with TRBD1. From germline, CDR1 is MGHDK and CDR2 SYGVNS. CDR3 size: 16 residues. After removal of 6 bases from V and 5 bases from J, the junction contained 8 bases not matched to a gene. Here the CDR3 reads CASRDGGQGAHNEQFF. CDR3 sequence (DNA): TGTGCCAGCAGGGACGGGGGACAGGGGGCCCACAATGAGCAGTTCTTC.

The rearrangement uses TRBV27 and TRBJ2-1; weak D call: TRBD2 (6 bases). Germline CDR1 and CDR2: MNHEY and SMNVEV (reference sequence). CDR3 length: 12 amino acids. V was pared by 8 bases and J by 7 bases, with 12 bases between. Here the CDR3 DNA reads TGTGCCAGCCTGACTAGTTCAAATGAGCAGTTCTTC. Translated: CASLTSSNEQFF.

This CDR3 is CAISAGLAGESNYNEQFF. CDR3 coding DNA: TGTGCCATCAGTGCGGGACTAGCGGGAGAGTCGAACTACAATGAGCAGTTCTTC. The chain joins TRBV10-3 to TRBJ2-1; TRBD2 aligns across 14 bases. The V segment lost 4 bases and the J segment 3 bases; nucleotides outside the gene matches: 8. The CDR3 covers 18 residues. Germline lookup yields CDR1 ENHRY and CDR2 SYGVKD.